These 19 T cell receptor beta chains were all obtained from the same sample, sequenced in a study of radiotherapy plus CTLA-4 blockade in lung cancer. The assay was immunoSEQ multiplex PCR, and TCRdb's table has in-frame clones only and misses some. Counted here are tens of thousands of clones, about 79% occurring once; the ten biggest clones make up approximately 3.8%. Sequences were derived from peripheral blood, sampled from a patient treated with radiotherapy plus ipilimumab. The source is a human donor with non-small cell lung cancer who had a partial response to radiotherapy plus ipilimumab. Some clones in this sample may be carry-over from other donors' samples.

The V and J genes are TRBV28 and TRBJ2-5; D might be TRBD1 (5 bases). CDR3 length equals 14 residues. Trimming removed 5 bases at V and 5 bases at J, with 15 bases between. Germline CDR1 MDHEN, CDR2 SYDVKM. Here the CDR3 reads CASSPRVMSETQYF. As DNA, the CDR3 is TGTGCCAGCAGTCCCAGGGTTATGAGTGAGACCCAGTACTTC.

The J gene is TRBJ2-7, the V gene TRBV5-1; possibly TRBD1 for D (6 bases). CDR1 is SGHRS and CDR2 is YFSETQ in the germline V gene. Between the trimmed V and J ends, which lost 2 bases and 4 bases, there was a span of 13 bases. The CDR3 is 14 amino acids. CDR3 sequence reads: CASSFGDRSYEQYF. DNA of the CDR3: TGCGCCAGCAGCTTTGGAGACAGGAGTTACGAGCAGTACTTC.

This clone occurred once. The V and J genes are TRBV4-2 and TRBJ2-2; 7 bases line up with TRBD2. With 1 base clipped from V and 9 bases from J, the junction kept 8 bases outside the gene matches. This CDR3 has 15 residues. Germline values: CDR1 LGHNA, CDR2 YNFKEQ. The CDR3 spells CASSQVSGGVRELFF. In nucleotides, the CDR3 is TGTGCCAGCAGCCAAGTATCGGGAGGCGTTCGGGAGCTGTTTTTT.

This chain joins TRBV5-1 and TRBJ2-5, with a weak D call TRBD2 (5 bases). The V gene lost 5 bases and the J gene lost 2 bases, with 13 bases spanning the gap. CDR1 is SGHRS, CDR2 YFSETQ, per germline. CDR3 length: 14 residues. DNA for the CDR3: TGCGCCAGCAGTAGGGTTAGGGAGCAAGAGACCCAGTACTTC. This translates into CASSRVREQETQYF.

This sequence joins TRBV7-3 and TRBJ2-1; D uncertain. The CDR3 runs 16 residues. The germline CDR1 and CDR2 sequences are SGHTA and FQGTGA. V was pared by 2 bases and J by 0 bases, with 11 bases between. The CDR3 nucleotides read TGTGCCAGCAGCTTATACCAGCGAAGCTCCTACAATGAGCAGTTCTTC. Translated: CASSLYQRSSYNEQFF. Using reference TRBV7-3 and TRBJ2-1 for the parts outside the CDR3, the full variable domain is GAGVSQTPSNKVTEKGKYVELRCDPISGHTALYWYRQSLGQGPEFLIYFQGTGAADDSGLPNDRFFAVRPEGSVSTLKIQRTERGDSAVYLCASSLYQRSSYNEQFFGPGTRLTVL.

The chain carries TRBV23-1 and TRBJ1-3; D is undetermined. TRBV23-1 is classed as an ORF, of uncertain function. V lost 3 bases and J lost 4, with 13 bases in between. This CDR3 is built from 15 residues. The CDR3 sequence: CASSHPAGVGNTIYF. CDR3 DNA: TGCGCCAGCAGTCACCCCGCGGGAGTGGGAAACACCATATATTTT.

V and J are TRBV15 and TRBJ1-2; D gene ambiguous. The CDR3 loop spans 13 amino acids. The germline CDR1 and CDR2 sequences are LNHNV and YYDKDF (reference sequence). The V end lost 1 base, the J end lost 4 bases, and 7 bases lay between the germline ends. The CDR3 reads CATSRGDSYGYTF. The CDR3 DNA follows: TGTGCCACCAGCAGAGGAGATTCCTATGGCTACACCTTC.

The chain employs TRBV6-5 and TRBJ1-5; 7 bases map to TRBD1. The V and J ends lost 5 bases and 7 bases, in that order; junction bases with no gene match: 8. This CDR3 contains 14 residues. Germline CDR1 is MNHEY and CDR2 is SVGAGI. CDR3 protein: CASSQNRGGQPQHF. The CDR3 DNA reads TGTGCCAGCAGTCAAAACAGGGGTGGGCAGCCCCAGCATTTT.

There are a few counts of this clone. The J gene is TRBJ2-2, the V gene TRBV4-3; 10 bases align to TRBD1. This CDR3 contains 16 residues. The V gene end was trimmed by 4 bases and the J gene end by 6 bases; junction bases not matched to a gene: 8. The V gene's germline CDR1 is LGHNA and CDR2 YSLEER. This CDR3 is CASSPDRGRLSGELFF. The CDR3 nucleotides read TGCGCCAGCAGCCCCGACAGGGGGCGCTTATCCGGGGAGCTGTTTTTT.

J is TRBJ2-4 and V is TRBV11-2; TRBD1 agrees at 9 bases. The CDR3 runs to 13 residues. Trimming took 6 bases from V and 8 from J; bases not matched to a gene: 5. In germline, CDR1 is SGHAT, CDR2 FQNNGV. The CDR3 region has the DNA TGTGCCAGCAGTCGACAGGGGGAATACATTCAGTACTTC. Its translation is CASSRQGEYIQYF.

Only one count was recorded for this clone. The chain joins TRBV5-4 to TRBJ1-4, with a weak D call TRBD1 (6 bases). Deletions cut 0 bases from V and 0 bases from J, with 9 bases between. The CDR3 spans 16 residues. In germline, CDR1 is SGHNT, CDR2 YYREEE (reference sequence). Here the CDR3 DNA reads TGTGCCAGCAGCTTGGGCAGGGGCGCAACTAATGAAAAACTGTTTTTT. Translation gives CASSLGRGATNEKLFF.

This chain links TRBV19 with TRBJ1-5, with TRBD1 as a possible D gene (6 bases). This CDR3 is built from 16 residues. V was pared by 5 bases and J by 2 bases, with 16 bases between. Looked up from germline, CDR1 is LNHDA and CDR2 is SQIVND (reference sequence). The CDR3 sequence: CASSFLGGQRNQPQHF. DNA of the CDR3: TGTGCCAGTAGTTTCCTCGGGGGGCAACGCAATCAGCCCCAGCATTTT.

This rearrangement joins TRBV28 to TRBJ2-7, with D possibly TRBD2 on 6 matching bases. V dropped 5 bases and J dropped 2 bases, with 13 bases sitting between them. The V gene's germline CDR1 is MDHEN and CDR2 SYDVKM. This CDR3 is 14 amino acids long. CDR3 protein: CASSPRGIAYEQYF. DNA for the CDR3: TGTGCCAGCAGTCCTCGGGGGATCGCCTACGAGCAGTACTTC.

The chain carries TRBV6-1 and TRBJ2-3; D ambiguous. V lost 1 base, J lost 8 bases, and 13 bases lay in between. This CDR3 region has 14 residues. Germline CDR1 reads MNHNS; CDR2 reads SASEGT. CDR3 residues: CASSEEGWSLTQYF. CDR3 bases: TGTGCCAGCAGTGAAGAAGGCTGGAGTCTTACGCAGTATTTT.

The CDR3 loop is CASSRYRGREGYTF. The CDR3 region has the DNA TGTGCCAGCAGCAGATACAGGGGCAGGGAGGGCTACACCTTC. This chain links TRBV5-4 with TRBJ1-2; 7 bases are a match to TRBD1. CDR3 size: 14 residues. With 4 bases clipped from V and 8 bases from J, the junction kept 11 bases outside the gene matches. The germline CDR1 and CDR2 sequences are SGHNT and YYREEE (reference sequence). The complete variable domain, with remaining parts taken from reference TRBV5-4 and TRBJ1-2, reads ETGVTQSPTHLIKTRGQQVTLRCSSQSGHNTVSWYQQALGQGPQFIFQYYREEENGRGNFPPRFSGLQFPNYSSELNVNALELDDSALYLCASSRYRGREGYTFGSGTRLTVV.

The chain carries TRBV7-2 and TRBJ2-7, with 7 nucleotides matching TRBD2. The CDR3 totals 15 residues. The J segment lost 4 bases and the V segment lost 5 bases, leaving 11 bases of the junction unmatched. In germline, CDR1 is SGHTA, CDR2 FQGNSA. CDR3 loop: CASSPTLSGTYEQYF. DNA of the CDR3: TGTGCCAGCAGCCCAACCCTCAGCGGGACTTACGAGCAGTACTTC.

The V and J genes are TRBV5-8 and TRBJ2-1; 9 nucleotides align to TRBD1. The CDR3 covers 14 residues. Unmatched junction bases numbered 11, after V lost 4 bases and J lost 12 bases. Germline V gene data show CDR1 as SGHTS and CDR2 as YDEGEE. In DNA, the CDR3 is TGTGCCAGCAGCCTTTACCGGGACAGGGTCCTGCAGTTCTTC. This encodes CASSLYRDRVLQFF.

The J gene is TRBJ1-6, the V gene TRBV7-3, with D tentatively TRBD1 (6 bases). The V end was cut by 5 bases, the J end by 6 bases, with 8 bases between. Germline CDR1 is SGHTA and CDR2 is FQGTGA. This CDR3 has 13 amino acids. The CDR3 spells CASSIRGNSPLHF. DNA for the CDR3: TGTGCCAGCAGCATCAGGGGTAATTCACCCCTCCACTTT.

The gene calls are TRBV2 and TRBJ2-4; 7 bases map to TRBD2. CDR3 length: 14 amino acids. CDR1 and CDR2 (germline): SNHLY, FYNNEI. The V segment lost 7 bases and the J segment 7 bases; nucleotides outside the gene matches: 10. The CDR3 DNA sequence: TGTGCCAGCAACAAAAGGGAGGGAGGGAACATTCAGTACTTC. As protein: CASNKREGGNIQYF.